The following is a T cell receptor (beta chain) sequence with its context. Its matching antigen is unknown. The PCR employed 60 Vbeta primers together with 13 Jbeta primers. Repertoires were generated with immunoSEQ multiplex PCR, while TCRdb's copy carries only in-frame clones and drops some. The data contain 90,000 to 130,000 clones, about 80% of them singletons. This sample was taken from a study of cytomegalovirus exposure and HLA in healthy donors. Whole-study findings and limits: In vitro testing confirmed three CMV-associated chains as specific for CMV antigens.

V lost 11 bases, J lost 5 bases, and 17 bases lay in between. The CDR3 consists of 13 residues. Germline V gene data show CDR1 as MGHRA and CDR2 as YSYEKL. This sequence was found in a woman between 18 and 30 years old in good health and CMV-seropositive. Sequenced material: PBMCs. V usage is TRBV4-1 and J usage is TRBJ2-3, with D perhaps matching TRBD2 (6 bases). The CDR3 loop reads CAHSLAWGDTQYF. CDR3 nucleotides: TGCGCCCACTCACTAGCTTGGGGAGATACGCAGTATTTT.